A selection of T cell receptor beta chains follows, all from one sample in a study of technical replicates of blood from a few donors. Using immunoSEQ multiplex PCR, the repertoire was profiled, and TCRdb retains in-frame clones only, with some absent. The sample comprises tens of thousands of clones, 90% to 95% of which are singletons, and about 0.35% rests with the top ten. Sequencing input: T cells isolated from PBMCs. The receptors shown here come from a human donor in good health. The CDR3 runs from the conserved cysteine through the conserved F or W. The D gene is left open where the match is weak. Rows may omit the clone size; those that give it use once, few, many or a size class.

>TRBJ2-6|TRBV5-6|TRBD1|once
CASRRPGGQPSGANVLTF
TGTGCCAGCAGACGGCCAGGGGGACAACCCTCTGGGGCCAACGTCCTGACTTTC
>TRBJ2-1|TRBV5-1|TRBD1|NA
CASSFRRGHNEQFF
TGCGCCAGCAGCTTCCGCAGGGGGCACAATGAGCAGTTCTTC
>TRBJ2-3|TRBV9|NA|NA
CASSVELVYSSNTQYF
TGTGCCAGCAGCGTAGAATTGGTGTATAGCTCCAATACGCAGTATTTT
>TRBJ2-3|TRBV19|TRBD1|NA
CASSKWDRYTDTQYF
TGTGCCAGTAGCAAATGGGACAGGTACACAGATACGCAGTATTTT
>TRBJ2-2|TRBV9|TRBD2|NA
CASSPVGSGRWTGELFF
TGTGCCAGCAGCCCGGTGGGGAGCGGGAGGTGGACCGGGGAGCTGTTTTTT
>TRBJ2-2|TRBV18|NA|NA
CASSPSSGELFF
TGTGCCAGCTCACCGTCATCCGGGGAGCTGTTTTTT
>TRBJ1-2|TRBV28|TRBD1|NA
CASRLQGAGGYTF
TGTGCCAGCAGGTTACAGGGGGCTGGTGGCTACACCTTC
>TRBJ1-5|TRBV27|TRBD1|NA
CASRATGAPNQPQHF
TGTGCCAGCAGGGCCACAGGGGCACCCAATCAGCCCCAGCATTTT
>TRBJ1-1|TRBV25-1|NA|once
CASSEFKTVSNTEAFF
TGTGCCAGCAGTGAATTTAAGACAGTTTCGAACACTGAAGCTTTCTTT
>TRBJ2-1|TRBV19|NA|NA
CASSMAAGNEQFF
TGTGCCAGTAGTATGGCGGCGGGTAATGAGCAGTTCTTC
>TRBJ2-5|TRBV14|NA|once
CASSQGLLETQYF
TGTGCCAGCAGCCAAGGCCTACTGGAGACCCAGTACTTC
>TRBJ2-2|TRBV30|TRBD2|medium-sized
CARPGGEGDGGELFF
TGTGCCCGACCCGGAGGGGAGGGTGATGGCGGGGAGCTGTTTTTT
>TRBJ2-7|TRBV27|TRBD2|NA
CASSREGLAGNEQYF
TGTGCCAGCAGTCGAGAGGGACTAGCGGGTAACGAGCAGTACTTC
>TRBJ2-5|TRBV10-3|TRBD2|NA
CAISGATSGQETQYF
TGTGCCATCAGTGGGGCTACTAGCGGGCAAGAGACCCAGTACTTC
>TRBJ1-4|TRBV28|TRBD1|NA
CASSAPDRGTNEKLFF
TGTGCCAGCAGCGCCCCGGACAGGGGGACTAATGAAAAACTGTTTTTT
>TRBJ2-3|TRBV14|NA|NA
CASSTRREASTDTQYF
TGTGCCAGCAGCACTCGCCGGGAAGCAAGCACAGATACGCAGTATTTT
>TRBJ2-3|TRBV11-1|NA|NA
CASSFLRGNTQYF
TGTGCCAGCAGCTTCCTCAGGGGAAATACGCAGTATTTT
>TRBJ2-7|TRBV18|NA|NA
CASSPEGVLDEQYF
TGTGCCAGCTCACCAGAAGGGGTTCTAGACGAGCAGTACTTC
>TRBJ1-2|TRBV28|TRBD1|NA
CASSLVGTANGYTF
TGTGCCAGCAGTTTAGTAGGGACAGCCAATGGCTACACCTTC
>TRBJ2-7|TRBV6-5|NA|NA
CASSYVGGYEQYF
TGTGCCAGCAGTTACGTCGGGGGTTACGAGCAGTACTTC
>TRBJ2-1|TRBV4-1|TRBD2|NA
CASSIRLGAGGYNEQFF
TGCGCCAGCAGCATAAGATTGGGGGCGGGAGGGTACAATGAGCAGTTCTTC
>TRBJ1-5|TRBV7-2|NA|NA
CASSLGAMGNQPQHF
TGTGCCAGCAGCTTAGGGGCTATGGGCAATCAGCCCCAGCATTTT
>TRBJ2-3|TRBV19|TRBD2|NA
CASRGTSGSTDTQYF
TGTGCCAGTAGAGGAACTAGCGGGAGCACAGATACGCAGTATTTT
>TRBJ2-2|TRBV9|NA|once
CASSVASASNTGELFF
TGTGCCAGCAGCGTAGCTAGCGCATCGAACACCGGGGAGCTGTTTTTT
>TRBJ1-2|TRBV27|NA|NA
CASSLRQAYGYTF
TGTGCCAGCAGTTTAAGACAGGCTTATGGCTACACCTTC
>TRBJ2-5|TRBV2|TRBD2|NA
CASIQLAEMYQETQYF
TGTGCCAGCATCCAACTAGCGGAAATGTACCAAGAGACCCAGTACTTC
>TRBJ2-1|TRBV29-1|NA|once
CSVDRLVDEQFF
TGCAGCGTTGACCGACTTGTCGATGAGCAGTTCTTC
>TRBJ1-5|TRBV6-1|NA|NA
CASSEGLSQPQHF
TGTGCCAGCAGTGAGGGACTGTCACAGCCCCAGCATTTT
>TRBJ2-1|TRBV10-1|NA|NA
CASSLGGGYNEQFF
TGCGCCAGCAGCCTAGGAGGAGGGTACAATGAGCAGTTCTTC
>TRBJ1-5|TRBV7-9|TRBD1|NA
CASSRTGDQPQHF
TGTGCCAGCAGCCGGACAGGGGATCAGCCCCAGCATTTT
>TRBJ2-4|TRBV11-2|NA|NA
CASSYRPGTLDIQYF
TGTGCCAGCAGCTATAGACCAGGGACTCTGGACATTCAGTACTTC
>TRBJ2-3|TRBV9|NA|NA
CASSVGLQGGTQYF
TGTGCCAGCAGCGTAGGGCTCCAGGGGGGTACGCAGTATTTT
>TRBJ1-1|TRBV23-1|NA|few
CASSQFSGNTEAFF
TGCGCCAGCAGTCAATTTAGCGGGAACACTGAAGCTTTCTTT
>TRBJ2-3|TRBV15|TRBD1|NA
CATSRDLIQGADTQYF
TGTGCCACCAGCAGAGATCTTATACAGGGGGCAGATACGCAGTATTTT
>TRBJ1-1|TRBV5-1|TRBD1|NA
CASSSRGDTEAFF
TGCGCCAGCAGCTCCAGGGGGGACACTGAAGCTTTCTTT
>TRBJ2-3|TRBV5-6|TRBD2|NA
CASSHGTSVRDTQYF
TGTGCCAGCAGCCACGGGACTAGCGTGCGGGATACGCAGTATTTT
>TRBJ1-4|TRBV6-5|NA|NA
CASSFRPGTLGKLFF
TGTGCCAGCAGTTTCCGACCCGGGACACTAGGAAAACTGTTTTTT
>TRBJ1-2|TRBV5-4|TRBD1|NA
CASRTTGGTYGYTF
TGTGCCAGCAGGACCACAGGGGGAACATATGGCTACACCTTC
>TRBJ1-2|TRBV2|NA|NA
CASSQDRSTGGYTF
TGTGCCAGCAGTCAGGACAGAAGCACCGGTGGCTACACCTTC
>TRBJ1-1|TRBV9|NA|NA
CASSAGTGAEAFF
TGTGCCAGCAGCGCCGGGACGGGGGCTGAAGCTTTCTTT